This is a list of T cell receptor beta chains from one sample in a study of blood T cell repertoires in COVID-19. TCRdb keeps only in-frame clones here, not all; method: immunoSEQ multiplex PCR. Among roughly 230,000 clones, roughly 85% were seen once, and the ten largest hold 5% to 7.5%. Sequences were obtained from PBMCs or T cells enriched from blood (not recorded which). The receptor source for this set is a woman aged 50 to 60 who had been exposed to COVID-19. Each CDR3 is given with its conserved first and last residue. A D gene is named only where the DNA matches it firmly. Only some rows state a clone size, as once, few, many or a class for expanded clones.

V	D	J	size	CDR3	DNA
TRBV4-3	TRBD1	TRBJ1-2	once	CASSQDWSGTRGHGYTF	TGCGCCAGCAGCCAAGATTGGAGTGGCACCAGGGGGCACGGCTACACCTTC
TRBV3-1/TRBV3-2	TRBD1	TRBJ1-1	.	CASSQDPSRRGRDTEAFF	TGTGCCAGCAGCCAAGATCCCTCCCGCAGGGGGCGAGACACTGAAGCTTTCTTT
TRBV5-1	TRBD2	TRBJ2-5	.	CASSGSGGAETQYF	TGCGCCAGCAGCGGTAGCGGGGGGGCAGAGACCCAGTACTTC
TRBV7-2	.	TRBJ1-1	.	CASSLSKALEAFF	TGTGCCAGCAGCTTATCCAAAGCCCTTGAAGCTTTCTTT
TRBV3-1/TRBV3-2	.	TRBJ1-3	.	CASSQDYRNTIYF	TGTGCCAGCAGCCAAGATTATAGAAACACCATATATTTT
TRBV20-1	.	TRBJ1-2	.	CSATWREGYTF	TGCAGTGCTACTTGGAGGGAGGGCTACACCTTC
TRBV10-2	TRBD2	TRBJ2-1	.	CASRAGLAGVNEQFF	TGCGCCAGCAGAGCCGGACTAGCGGGGGTCAATGAGCAGTTCTTC
TRBV25-1	.	TRBJ2-7	few	CASSESKAGVSYEQYF	TGTGCCAGCAGTGAATCTAAGGCAGGGGTCTCCTACGAGCAGTACTTC
TRBV12-5	TRBD2	TRBJ2-1	once	CASGALAGGIGEQFF	TGTGCTAGTGGAGCCTTAGCGGGGGGCATTGGTGAGCAGTTCTTC
TRBV20-1	.	TRBJ1-5	.	CSSGYHQPQHF	TGCAGTTCGGGGTATCATCAGCCCCAGCATTTT
TRBV3-1/TRBV3-2	.	TRBJ1-1	.	CASSQGAGEAFF	TGTGCCAGCAGCCAGGGGGCCGGCGAAGCTTTCTTT
TRBV28	TRBD2	TRBJ2-1	.	CASSLTSGGAYNEQFF	TGTGCCAGCAGTTTAACTAGCGGGGGGGCCTACAATGAGCAGTTCTTC
TRBV10-2	TRBD1	TRBJ1-5	.	CASSEGTGGPRDF	TGCGCCAGCAGTGAGGGGACAGGGGGCCCCCGTGATTTT
TRBV10-1	.	TRBJ1-2	once	CASSVQASYTF	TGCGCCAGCAGTGTACAAGCGAGCTACACCTTC
TRBV12-5	.	TRBJ2-2	.	CASGSAPGQRGELFF	.
TRBV19	TRBD1	TRBJ2-4	.	CASSIEGGQQNIQYF	TGTGCCAGTAGTATTGAAGGGGGACAGCAAAACATTCAGTACTTC
TRBV25-1	TRBD1	TRBJ1-1	.	CASSESGQGTEAFF	TGTGCCAGCAGTGAATCGGGACAGGGCACTGAAGCTTTCTTT
TRBV10-3	.	TRBJ1-2	.	CAISEEAGAGLYGYTF	TGTGCCATCAGTGAGGAGGCTGGCGCTGGCCTCTATGGCTACACCTTC
TRBV6-1	.	TRBJ2-1	.	CASSETYRYNEQFF	TGTGCCAGCAGTGAAACATACAGGTACAATGAGCAGTTCTTC
TRBV18	TRBD2	TRBJ2-7	.	CASSPGLAGAYEQYF	TGTGCCAGCTCACCAGGACTAGCGGGGGCCTACGAGCAGTACTTC
TRBV7-2	TRBD1	TRBJ1-4	.	CASSRNRGEKLFF	TGTGCCAGCAGCCGTAACAGGGGTGAAAAACTGTTTTTT
TRBV4-2	.	TRBJ1-3	.	CASSQDFARYSGNTIYF	TGTGCCAGCAGCCAAGATTTTGCGCGGTACTCTGGAAACACCATATATTTT
TRBV24-1	.	TRBJ1-6	few	CATSDAAKGSPLHF	TGTGCCACCAGTGATGCGGCTAAAGGATCACCCCTCCACTTT
TRBV24-1	.	TRBJ1-2	.	CATSDLRGNYGYTF	TGTGCCACCAGTGATTTACGGGGGAACTATGGCTACACCTTC
TRBV27	TRBD1	TRBJ2-5	.	CASSSTGAETQYF	TGTGCCAGCAGTTCTACAGGGGCCGAGACCCAGTACTTC
TRBV5-4	.	TRBJ2-4	.	CASSLDRNIQYF	TGTGCCAGCAGCTTGGACAGGAACATTCAGTACTTC
TRBV6-1	.	TRBJ2-7	.	CASSEAAYYEQYF	TGTGCCAGCAGTGAAGCGGCATATTACGAGCAGTACTTC
TRBV4-2	.	TRBJ1-6	few	CASSQDPGVGHSPLHF	TGTGCCAGCAGCCAGGACCCTGGGGTGGGGCATTCACCCCTCCACTTT
TRBV5-1	.	TRBJ2-7	few	CASSDLSGSYEQYF	TGCGCCAGCTCGGATCTTTCAGGGTCCTACGAGCAGTACTTC
TRBV15	TRBD2	TRBJ2-2	.	CATSRSGDRTGELFF	TGTGCCACCAGCAGGAGCGGGGACCGCACCGGGGAGCTGTTTTTT
TRBV19	.	TRBJ1-3	.	CASSIRGGHTIYF	TGTGCCAGTAGTATACGCGGGGGCCACACCATATATTTT
TRBV5-4	.	TRBJ2-5	once	CASSSGRGWETQYF	TGTGCCAGCAGCTCCGGGCGGGGATGGGAGACCCAGTACTTC
TRBV24-1	.	TRBJ2-1	.	CATSEAGISSYNEQFF	TGTGCCACCAGTGAGGCAGGGATTAGCTCCTACAATGAGCAGTTCTTC
TRBV28	.	TRBJ1-2	.	CASTVGGEGYTF	TGTGCCAGCACTGTGGGGGGAGAAGGCTACACCTTC
TRBV10-1	.	TRBJ1-6	.	CASKQHNSPLHF	TGCGCCAGCAAACAGCATAATTCACCCCTCCACTTT
TRBV7-8	.	TRBJ1-6	many	CASSLVSGNNSPLHF	TGTGCCAGCAGCTTAGTCTCAGGGAATAATTCACCCCTCCACTTT
TRBV29-1	TRBD1	TRBJ2-2	.	CSVRDRGGTGELFF	TGCAGCGTCAGGGACAGGGGGGGCACCGGGGAGCTGTTTTTT
TRBV6-5	TRBD1	TRBJ1-1	.	CASGRTGDQEAFF	TGTGCCAGCGGGAGGACAGGGGATCAAGAAGCTTTCTTT
TRBV6-1	TRBD1	TRBJ1-3	.	CASSEALVRQGSGNTIYF	TGTGCCAGCAGTGAAGCGCTGGTCCGACAGGGCTCTGGAAACACCATATATTTT
TRBV11-2	TRBD1	TRBJ1-1	.	CASSLGARQGATEAFF	TGTGCCAGCAGCTTAGGAGCAAGGCAGGGGGCCACTGAAGCTTTCTTT
TRBV2	TRBD1	TRBJ1-1	.	CASSPNRGVGTEAFF	TGTGCCAGCAGCCCGAACAGGGGGGTCGGGACTGAAGCTTTCTTT
TRBV28	.	TRBJ2-3	.	CASSLGGSTDTQYF	TGTGCCAGCAGTTTAGGCGGTAGCACAGATACGCAGTATTTT
TRBV28	.	TRBJ1-4	.	CASRWTAVRGEKLFF	TGTGCCAGCAGATGGACAGCCGTCAGGGGTGAAAAACTGTTTTTT